The T cell receptor (beta chain) under discussion was sequenced for a study of vaccination effects on CD4 cells after COVID-19 (dated by TCRdb to between 2020 and 2023). At the level of the whole study: Each participant received two doses of an mRNA SARS-CoV-2 vaccine, either BNT162b2 or mRNA-1273. The Oncomine TCR Beta short-read assay on an Illumina iSeq 100 was used to sequence cultures from other donors in the study. In both COVID-19 convalescent patients and infection-naive vaccine recipients, the study compared SARS-CoV-2 spike-specific CD4+ TCR repertoires from before mRNA vaccination with those from after it. Altogether, nine to ten COVID-19 convalescent patients and several SARS-CoV-2-naive healthy vaccine recipients made up the full study. The study at large found these results: In healthy vaccine recipients, vaccine-induced clones were almost all SARS-CoV-2 mono-reactive, with only 1 of 255 cross-reactive with common cold coronaviruses. The study was limited by a small number of convalescent patients, and early post-infection timepoints were lacking. Both infection-induced and vaccine-induced clones contracted markedly at late post-vaccination timepoints, which is consistent with waning T cell responses.

For this clone: This clone's antigen is unknown. Base qualities were left out, and no much larger clone turns up one base away.

From cysteine to phenylalanine, the CDR3 is 16 amino acids long. Just CDR3 DNA is preserved here, 48 bases in frame from base 1. V is cut by 0 bases and J by 2 bases, and the space between the germline ends is 11 bases. The germline V gene sets CDR1 to SGHRS and CDR2 to YFSETQ. The library was made by the immunoSEQ multiplex PCR assay. TCR beta CDR3 sequencing was performed on DNA from the cultured, isolated CD4+ T cells. From the authors' description of their analysis: Non-productive TCR sequences were removed and reads were trimmed to the CDR3 region, keeping CDR3s of at least 7 amino acids. Antigen-specific clonotypes were identified using the MANAFEST web app by comparison of expansion in peptide wells against reference cultures. Positive clones required FDR<0.05 expansion versus reference and all other wells, odds ratio above 5, and frequency above 0.1% in two replicate wells. Clonotypes significantly expanded in SARS-CoV-2 spike wells and in at least one common cold coronavirus spike condition were defined as cross-reactive. CDR3 similarity was assessed by Levenshtein distance using the stringdist R package, and unrooted trees were constructed with ape in R 3.6.1. Drawn from immuneACCESS, this table holds only the in-frame rearrangements with V and J called that TCRdb kept. Clones are partly lost; checked studies trace under half to an unresolved V gene and leave the rest unexplained. V and J calls and clone size are copied from that table; D and trimming were computed from the DNA. The sample yields about 27,000 clones; more than 65% were counted once. The top ten clones comprise 20% to 25% of the sample.

In the ViraFEST assay, PBMC were stimulated with viral peptide pools, and antigen-specific CD4+ T cell clonotypes were then identified by expansion using TCR sequencing. After 10 to 11 days of culture, CD4+ T cells were isolated with the EasySep CD4+ T cell isolation kit. Healthy vaccine recipients had no prior SARS-CoV-2 infection, confirmed by negative nucleocapsid antibodies before and after vaccination. Two million PBMC per well were cultured in IMDM with approximately 5% human AB serum, roughly 11 IU/ml IL-2 and gentamicin, plus 10 ug/ml peptides. On days 3 and 7, half of the culture medium was replaced with fresh IL-2-containing medium. Unless otherwise noted, each peptide stimulation condition was cultured in triplicate wells. PBMC were separated from whole blood using Ficoll-Paque Plus gradient centrifugation and were then either cryopreserved at -140C or used fresh. The spike proteins of SARS-CoV-2 and of the common cold coronaviruses HCoV-NL63, HCoV-OC43 and HCoV-229E were spanned by overlapping peptide pools. The QIAamp micro DNA kit was used to extract genomic DNA from the cultured CD4+ T cells.

The chain is assembled from TRBV5-1 and TRBJ2-2; TRBD2 could be the D gene, as 5 bases match. The receptor's source is a human donor who received a COVID-19 vaccine. Sample: CD4+ T cells from PBMCs cultured with HCoV-NL63 spike peptides, taken before COVID-19 vaccination. The cell subset or site label on this specimen signifies: HCoV-NL63 spike overlapping peptide pool stimulation. The DNA reads as follows: TGCGCCAGCAGCTTGGAATCCGGGGTCAACACCGGGGAGCTGTTTTTT. It specifies CASSLESGVNTGELFF.